The clone carrying this T cell receptor beta chain came up many times. This sample is drawn from a study of T cells in Graves' hyperthyroidism and ophthalmopathy. There were TCR beta CDR3 regions amplified from RNA transcripts. First-round RT-PCR with HTBI primers amplified the TCR CDR3 region. Using its own MiXCR run on the multiplex PCR reads, TCRdb lists one record per CDR3 protein. The sample holds a few hundred thousand distinct CDR3 sequences, 15% to 18% seen once. Calling Graves' hyperthyroidism stable meant ophthalmopathy did not progress within 18 months. Newly diagnosed hyperthyroidism patients aged 18 to 65 years had disease lasting under 2 months. In making diagnoses, clinical symptoms, serum thyroxine and TRAb, thyroid ultrasound and orbital computed tomography were all used. Germline loops: CDR1 SGHTA, CDR2 FQGNSA. V was shortened by 2 bases and J by 1 base, with 10 bases between the two germline ends. This CDR3 has 15 amino acids.

The J gene is TRBJ2-3, the V gene TRBV7-2; D ambiguous. Specimen: blood. The clonotype originates from a young woman with Graves' hyperthyroidism. CDR3 residues: CASSLWYRRTDTQYF. DNA of the CDR3: TGTGCCAGCAGCTTATGGTACCGGCGCACAGATACGCAGTATTTT.